The 21 T cell receptor beta chains presented below share a single source sample, sequenced in a study of a mutant IDH1 vaccine in newly diagnosed glioma. No antigen has been assigned to these receptors. As to time point: week 11, during vaccination. Vaccinated patients received 300 ug of mutant IDH1 20-mer peptide per dose, with topical imiquimod. Measured with immunoSEQ multiplex PCR; TCRdb has only the in-frame clones, and not every one. The repertoire holds 50,000 to 60,000 clones, with roughly nine tenths as singletons. The sequenced sample was PBMCs, obtained from a glioma patient whose treatment included an IDH1 peptide vaccine. These receptors were obtained from a man between 45 and 60 years old with glioma.

This rearrangement joins TRBV28 to TRBJ1-1; the match to TRBD1 covers 8 bases. The J segment lost 0 bases and the V segment lost 4 bases, leaving 4 bases of the junction unmatched. CDR1 MDHEN and CDR2 SYDVKM come from the germline V gene. The CDR3 has 15 amino acids. The CDR3 is CASSSRDRLNTEAFF. The CDR3 DNA sequence: TGTGCCAGCAGTTCGAGGGACAGGCTGAACACTGAAGCTTTCTTT.

The chain couples TRBV2 to TRBJ1-2; 8 positions agree with TRBD1. The CDR3 length is 14 residues. V lost 2 bases, J lost 6 bases, and 5 bases stayed unmatched. CDR1 and CDR2 from the germline V gene are SNHLY and FYNNEI. CDR3 nucleotide sequence: TGTGCCAGCAGTGAATTTTCAGGGGGCGATGGCTACACCTTC. Amino acid sequence: CASSEFSGGDGYTF. Full variable domain (missing parts from reference TRBV2 and TRBJ1-2): EPEVTQTPSHQVTQMGQEVILRCVPISNHLYFYWYRQILGQKVEFLVSFYNNEISEKSEIFDDQFSVERPDGSNFTLKIRSTKLEDSAMYFCASSEFSGGDGYTFGSGTRLTVV.

V is TRBV28 and J is TRBJ2-2, with 7 bases aligning to TRBD2. The CDR3 is 15 amino acids. Germline lookup yields CDR1 MDHEN and CDR2 SYDVKM. Unmatched junction bases numbered 7, after V lost 3 bases and J lost 6 bases. CDR3 DNA sequence: TGTGCCAGCAGTTTCGGGAGGTCCGACCCCGGGGAGCTGTTTTTT. This translates into CASSFGRSDPGELFF.

J is TRBJ2-1 and V is TRBV19, with D tentatively TRBD2 (6 bases). The CDR3 is 15 amino acids. Trimming cost V 3 bases and J 2 bases, with 11 bases left between them. Germline-derived CDR1 and CDR2 are LNHDA and SQIVND (reference sequence). The CDR3 loop reads CASSMGGDPYNEQFF. In DNA, the CDR3 is TGTGCCAGTAGTATGGGCGGGGATCCCTACAATGAGCAGTTCTTC.

The V gene is TRBV9, the J gene TRBJ2-7, with 10 positions matching TRBD1. This CDR3 is 15 amino acids long. CDR1 is SGDLS and CDR2 is YYNGEE in the germline V gene. The trim removed 0 bases at V and 2 bases at J, leaving 2 bases unmatched. The CDR3 loop reads CASSVGDRGTYEQYF. The CDR3 nucleotides read TGTGCCAGCAGCGTAGGGGACAGGGGAACCTACGAGCAGTACTTC. Variable domain in full (rest from reference TRBV9 and TRBJ2-7): DSGVTQTPKHLITATGQRVTLRCSPRSGDLSVYWYQQSLDQGLQFLIQYYNGEERAKGNILERFSAQQFPDLHSELNLSSLELGDSALYFCASSVGDRGTYEQYFGPGTRLTVT.

The V gene is TRBV18, the J gene TRBJ1-3; tentatively, D is TRBD1 (6 bases). V was trimmed by 2 bases and J by 4 bases, leaving 12 bases between them. Germline lookup yields CDR1 KGHSH and CDR2 LQKENI. The CDR3 is made up of 15 amino acids. The CDR3 sequence: CASSPGGGPGNTIYF. The CDR3 region has the DNA TGTGCCAGCTCACCAGGCGGGGGGCCAGGAAACACCATATATTTT. The entire variable domain, with the rest obtained from reference TRBV18 and TRBJ1-3, is as follows: NAGVMQNPRHLVRRRGQEARLRCSPMKGHSHVYWYRQLPEEGLKFMVYLQKENIIDESGMPKERFSAEFPKEGPSILRIQQVVRGDSAAYFCASSPGGGPGNTIYFGEGSWLTVV.

This chain connects TRBV5-6 to TRBJ2-7, with a weak D call TRBD1 (5 bases). Germline CDR1 and CDR2: SGHDT and YYEEEE. Trimming shortened V by 2 bases and J by 2 bases, and 14 bases separated the two germline ends. There are 15 residues in the CDR3. CDR3 sequence reads: CASSFRVGQTYEQYF. The CDR3 region has the DNA TGTGCCAGCAGCTTCCGCGTAGGACAAACCTACGAGCAGTACTTC.

This chain joins TRBV18 and TRBJ2-6; unclear D gene. CDR3 length: 15 amino acids. The V gene's germline CDR1 is KGHSH and CDR2 LQKENI. The V and J ends lost 1 base and 1 base respectively, with 5 bases between them. Here the CDR3 DNA reads TGTGCCAGCTCACCACGACATTCTGGGGCCAACGTCCTGACTTTC. Its protein product is CASSPRHSGANVLTF.

This clone was counted a single time. This chain's CDR3 is CASRETGRNTEAFF. As DNA, the CDR3 is TGTGCCAGCAGGGAGACAGGGCGGAACACTGAAGCTTTCTTT. The chain employs TRBV28 and TRBJ1-1, with TRBD1 matching 7 bases. V shed 6 bases, J shed 1 base, and the junction held 5 bases outside the gene matches. Germline V gene sequence: CDR1 MDHEN, CDR2 SYDVKM. The CDR3 is 14 amino acids.

The gene calls are TRBV7-9 and TRBJ1-3, with D perhaps matching TRBD1 (5 bases). Germline V gene data show CDR1 as SEHNR and CDR2 as FQNEAQ (reference sequence). The germline V and J ends were trimmed by 4 bases and 5 bases, with 15 bases remaining between them. The CDR3 contains 15 residues. DNA of the CDR3: TGTGCCAGCAGCTCCCGGGACGGTGGTCGAAACACCATATATTTT. It is translated as CASSSRDGGRNTIYF.

The gene calls are TRBV7-8 and TRBJ2-2; D is uncertain. The length of the CDR3 is 13 residues. Germline assignment: CDR1 SGHVS and CDR2 FQNEAQ. V was clipped by 5 bases and J by 6 bases, with 10 bases between them. The DNA of the CDR3 is TGTGCCAGCAGCCCCAGTGGGGCCGGGGAGCTGTTTTTT. Residues: CASSPSGAGELFF.

This rearrangement joins TRBV6-5 to TRBJ1-1, with 8 positions matching TRBD1. The CDR3 is 14 amino acids. CDR1 and CDR2 from the germline V gene are MNHEY and SVGAGI. Trimming cost V 7 bases and J 6 bases; bases outside gene matches: 10. This chain's CDR3 is CASIRQGYSAEAFF. Here the CDR3 DNA reads TGTGCCAGCATCCGACAGGGGTACTCCGCTGAAGCTTTCTTT.

This chain connects TRBV9 to TRBJ2-3, with D unresolved. Germline assignment: CDR1 SGDLS and CDR2 YYNGEE. Trimming removed 5 bases from V and 6 bases from J, with 7 bases in between. The CDR3 runs to 11 residues. The chain's CDR3 is CASRGSDTQYF. The CDR3 DNA reads as TGTGCCAGCAGAGGAAGTGATACGCAGTATTTT.

The gene calls are TRBV11-3 and TRBJ2-5; D unresolved. This CDR3 region has 13 residues. V was clipped by 5 bases and J by 5 bases, with 12 bases between them. Germline CDR1 and CDR2: SGHNT and YENEEA. Here the CDR3 DNA reads TGTGCCAGCAGCGACGACCCCCGTGAGACCCAGTACTTC. This sequence encodes CASSDDPRETQYF.

The rearrangement uses TRBV9 and TRBJ1-1; D is unclear. CDR1 SGDLS and CDR2 YYNGEE come from the germline V gene. The germline V and J ends were trimmed by 0 bases and 2 bases, with 14 bases remaining between them. The CDR3 length is 16 residues. The CDR3 nucleotides read TGTGCCAGCAGCGTAGGCTATCGGGTGGGAAACACTGAAGCTTTCTTT. It encodes CASSVGYRVGNTEAFF. Drawing the rest from reference TRBV9 and TRBJ1-1, the complete variable domain is DSGVTQTPKHLITATGQRVTLRCSPRSGDLSVYWYQQSLDQGLQFLIQYYNGEERAKGNILERFSAQQFPDLHSELNLSSLELGDSALYFCASSVGYRVGNTEAFFGQGTRLTVV.

This chain links TRBV7-2 with TRBJ2-5; D gene uncertain. CDR3 length: 13 amino acids. V was pared by 4 bases and J by 4 bases, with 10 bases between. From germline, CDR1 is SGHTA and CDR2 FQGNSA. DNA for the CDR3: TGTGCCAGCAGCTCCCGATCTGGAGAGACCCAGTACTTC. Protein product: CASSSRSGETQYF.

This rearrangement joins TRBV27 to TRBJ1-5; D might be TRBD1 (6 bases). The germline V gene encodes CDR1 MNHEY and CDR2 SMNVEV (reference sequence). There are 13 residues in the CDR3. V gave up 4 bases and J gave up 3 bases, with 7 bases separating them. The CDR3 is CASSWGANQPQHF. Here the CDR3 DNA reads TGTGCCAGCAGTTGGGGGGCCAATCAGCCCCAGCATTTT.

The chain is built from TRBV28 and TRBJ1-1; D is undetermined. CDR3 length: 13 amino acids. V shed 5 bases and J shed 1 base, with 8 bases lying between them. CDR1 is MDHEN, CDR2 SYDVKM, per germline. The DNA for the CDR3 is TGTGCCAGCAGTCGCCCCGGGAACACTGAAGCTTTCTTT. Residues: CASSRPGNTEAFF.

This chain joins TRBV5-1 and TRBJ2-1; perhaps D is TRBD1 or TRBD2 (5 bases each). CDR3 size: 14 residues. Germline loops: CDR1 SGHRS, CDR2 YFSETQ. The V and J ends lost 3 bases and 2 bases respectively, with 9 bases between them. CDR3 sequence: CASSSGRTYNEQFF. The CDR3 nucleotides are TGCGCCAGCAGCTCGGGACGGACCTACAATGAGCAGTTCTTC. Together with reference TRBV5-1 and TRBJ2-1, the CDR3 gives the full variable domain: KAGVTQTPRYLIKTRGQQVTLSCSPISGHRSVSWYQQTPGQGLQFLFEYFSETQRNKGNFPGRFSGRQFSNSRSEMNVSTLELGDSALYLCASSSGRTYNEQFFGPGTRLTVL.

J is TRBJ2-5 and V is TRBV7-2, with 8 bases fitting TRBD1. Germline trimming cut 10 bases from V and 6 bases from J; bases unmatched to any gene: 10. CDR1 is SGHTA and CDR2 is FQGNSA in the germline V gene. This CDR3 comprises 13 residues. CDR3 residues: CATTRTGRKTQYF. The CDR3 DNA sequence: TGTGCCACCACCCGGACAGGGCGGAAGACCCAGTACTTC.

V is TRBV6-1 and J is TRBJ1-4; D remains ambiguous. Germline lookup yields CDR1 MNHNS and CDR2 SASEGT. The CDR3 spans 14 residues. V was clipped by 6 bases and J by 2 bases, with 10 bases between them. The CDR3 nucleotides are TGTGCCAGCAGCGCTGGACTCACTAATGAAAAACTGTTTTTT. The encoded protein is CASSAGLTNEKLFF.